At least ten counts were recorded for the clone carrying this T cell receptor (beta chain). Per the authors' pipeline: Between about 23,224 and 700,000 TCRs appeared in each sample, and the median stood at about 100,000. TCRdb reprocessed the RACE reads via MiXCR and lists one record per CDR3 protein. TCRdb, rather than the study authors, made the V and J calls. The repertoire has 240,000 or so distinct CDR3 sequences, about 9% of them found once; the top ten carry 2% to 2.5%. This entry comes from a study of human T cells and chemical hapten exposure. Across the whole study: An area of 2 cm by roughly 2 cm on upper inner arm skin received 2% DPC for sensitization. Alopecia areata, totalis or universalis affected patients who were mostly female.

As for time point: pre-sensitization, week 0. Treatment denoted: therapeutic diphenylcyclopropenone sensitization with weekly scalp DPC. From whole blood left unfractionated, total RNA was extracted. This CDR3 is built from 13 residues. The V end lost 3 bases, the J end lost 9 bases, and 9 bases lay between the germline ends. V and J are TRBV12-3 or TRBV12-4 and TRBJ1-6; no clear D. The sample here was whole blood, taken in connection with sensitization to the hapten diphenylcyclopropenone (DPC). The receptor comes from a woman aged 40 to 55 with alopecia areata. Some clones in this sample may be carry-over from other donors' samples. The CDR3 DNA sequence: TGTGCCAGCAGTTTGGGCAGTATTTCACCCCTCCACTTT. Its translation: CASSLGSISPLHF.